This note documents a single T cell receptor beta chain sequence. The antigen is not known. This sample is drawn from a study of cytomegalovirus exposure and HLA in healthy donors. Study summary: Early on, a data release was issued that held tens of millions of unique TCRs from HLA-typed donors. Study-wide findings and caveats: Data from an earlier analysis indicated that most TCR beta V segments were productive either about 90% or about 30% of the time. Rarity characterized most TCR sequences, yet some public TCRs appeared in many donors.

Losses at the gene ends were 5 bases for V and 1 base for J; bases not matched to a gene: 1. This CDR3 has 14 amino acids. The germline V gene encodes CDR1 MNHNY and CDR2 SVGAGI (reference sequence). Regarding donors, all were healthy bone marrow donors. Both 60 Vbeta primers and 13 Jbeta primers went into the PCR. TCRdb keeps only in-frame clones here, not all; method: immunoSEQ multiplex PCR. The sample has approximately 150,000 clones. The clonotype was recovered from a woman aged 40 to 50 in good health and CMV-seronegative. The chain uses TRBV6-6 and TRBJ2-5; 10 bases line up with TRBD2. The sequencing sample was made of PBMCs. The CDR3 coding sequence is TGTGCCAGCAGTAGCGGGGGGGTCCAAGAGACCCAGTACTTC. It is translated as CASSSGGVQETQYF.